These 30 T cell receptor beta chains were sequenced from one sample in a study of beta chain features in type 1 diabetes (dated by TCRdb to about 2018). Libraries were constructed by the immunoSEQ multiplex PCR assay. The entire amount of isolated RNA was reverse transcribed using the High Capacity cDNA Reverse Transcription Kit, so the sequenced TCRB transcripts were expressed ones. TCRdb's version of the immuneACCESS table is confined to in-frame rearrangements and falls short of the full clone set. An unresolved V gene accounts for under half of the shortfall where checked; the remainder is of unknown origin. The sample table lists hundreds of thousands of clones, about 63% of them with a count of one. Jointly, the top ten make up around 0.05% of the sample. Specimen: naive CD4+ T cells from blood. The cell subset or site label here, explained by the study, means: true naive CD4+ T cells. The receptor set was obtained from a man between 25 and 39 years old in good health.

This clone was recorded a few times. The chain carries TRBV7-9 and TRBJ1-6, with D perhaps TRBD1 (6 bases). V dropped 3 bases and J dropped 9 bases, with 12 bases sitting between them. Germline CDR1 is SEHNR and CDR2 is FQNEAQ (reference sequence). This CDR3 is built from 14 residues. The CDR3 spells CASSLGQGSSPLHF. CDR3 bases: TGTGCCAGCAGCTTGGGCCAGGGGAGTTCACCCCTCCACTTT.

The chain couples TRBV30 to TRBJ2-7; 11 bases agree with TRBD1. The CDR3 runs to 17 residues. CDR1 is GTSNPN, CDR2 SVGIG, per germline (reference sequence). V was pared by 3 bases and J by 1 base, with 11 bases of the junction left unmatched. The CDR3 spells CAWSVLRGDRGSYEQYF. CDR3 sequence (DNA): TGTGCCTGGAGCGTACTAAGAGGGGACAGGGGGTCCTACGAGCAGTACTTC.

The genes are TRBV7-9 and TRBJ2-5; D remains ambiguous. Trimming left V 5 bases short and J 5 bases short, with 18 bases between. CDR3 length equals 15 residues. Germline V CDR1 and CDR2: SEHNR, FQNEAQ (reference sequence). CDR3 loop: CASSPEDLRLETQYF. DNA for the CDR3: TGTGCCAGCAGCCCAGAGGACCTGAGGTTGGAGACCCAGTACTTC.

The chain carries TRBV15 and TRBJ2-5; a possible D gene is TRBD1 (5 bases). Trimming left V 2 bases short and J 1 base short, with 8 bases between. The germline CDR1 and CDR2 sequences are LNHNV and YYDKDF (reference sequence). The CDR3 covers 14 residues. In DNA form, the CDR3 reads TGTGCCACCAGCAGAAGACAGTTCCAAGAGACCCAGTACTTC. Encoded protein: CATSRRQFQETQYF.

The J gene is TRBJ2-1, the V gene TRBV4-2; D gene unclear. The V end lost 1 base, the J end lost 3 bases, and 10 bases lay between the germline ends. The CDR3 consists of 15 residues. In germline, CDR1 is LGHNA, CDR2 YNFKEQ. The CDR3 nucleotides read TGTGCCAGCAGCCAAGTTTACGGAAACTACAATGAGCAGTTCTTC. It translates to CASSQVYGNYNEQFF.

V gene TRBV13 combines with J gene TRBJ2-7; no clear D gene. Germline V gene sequence: CDR1 PRHDT, CDR2 FYEKMQ (reference sequence). This CDR3 spans 14 amino acids. V shed 2 bases and J shed 4 bases, with 12 bases lying between them. This CDR3 reads CASSLSRRSYEQYF. The CDR3 nucleotides are TGTGCCAGCAGCTTAAGCCGTCGGTCGTACGAGCAGTACTTC.

V is TRBV30 and J is TRBJ2-4; 7 bases fit TRBD2. This CDR3 contains 13 residues. V was clipped by 5 bases and J by 8 bases; unmatched bases: 9. Looked up from germline, CDR1 is GTSNPN and CDR2 is SVGIG (reference sequence). CDR3 in DNA: TGTGCCTGGGCGAGCGGGACCGGGGACATTCAGTACTTC. As protein: CAWASGTGDIQYF.

This clone was counted only a few times. The J gene is TRBJ2-2, the V gene TRBV5-1, with D perhaps matching TRBD2 (6 bases). The CDR3 has 14 amino acids. Germline loops: CDR1 SGHRS, CDR2 YFSETQ. Trimming took off 4 bases at V and 4 bases at J, with 11 bases between the two ends. CDR3 nucleotide sequence: TGCGCCAGCAGCCCCCGGGACTTCACCGGGGAGCTGTTTTTT. Protein sequence: CASSPRDFTGELFF. Complete variable domain (other parts from reference TRBV5-1 and TRBJ2-2): KAGVTQTPRYLIKTRGQQVTLSCSPISGHRSVSWYQQTPGQGLQFLFEYFSETQRNKGNFPGRFSGRQFSNSRSEMNVSTLELGDSALYLCASSPRDFTGELFFGEGSRLTVL.

In its sample, this clone was seen a few times. The chain links TRBV19 to TRBJ1-1, with TRBD1 as a possible D gene (6 bases). CDR3 length: 12 residues. In germline, CDR1 is LNHDA, CDR2 SQIVND (reference sequence). Trimming left V 6 bases short and J 5 bases short, with 10 bases between. CDR3 sequence reads: CASSRGMTEAFF. The CDR3 DNA sequence: TGTGCCAGTAGCAGGGGTATGACTGAAGCTTTCTTT.

The chain joins TRBV13 to TRBJ2-5, with no clear D. With 3 bases removed from V and 10 bases from J, the gap between germline ends came to 15 bases. This CDR3 comprises 13 residues. The germline V gene encodes CDR1 PRHDT and CDR2 FYEKMQ (reference sequence). As DNA, the CDR3 is TGTGCCAGCAGCTTTCAGTCAAGACATCACCAGTACTTC. Protein sequence: CASSFQSRHHQYF.

This chain links TRBV6-1 with TRBJ1-4, with 8 bases lining up with TRBD1. From germline, CDR1 is MNHNS and CDR2 SASEGT. The CDR3 is made up of 15 amino acids. The J segment lost 8 bases and the V segment lost 6 bases, leaving 11 bases of the junction unmatched. The CDR3 DNA follows: TGTGCCAGCAGCCCAAGGACAGGGTCGGGCGAAAAACTGTTTTTT. Its translation is CASSPRTGSGEKLFF.

This clone came up once. Written as DNA, the CDR3 is TGTGCCAGCAGCAACAGGGTTGGGGGCTCCTACGAGCAGTACTTC. Translating it yields CASSNRVGGSYEQYF. This sequence joins TRBV28 and TRBJ2-7, with a weak D call TRBD1 (6 bases). The CDR3 extends over 15 amino acids. V was clipped by 6 bases and J by 0 bases, with 15 bases between them. Looked up from germline, CDR1 is MDHEN and CDR2 is SYDVKM. The full variable domain, rest sourced from reference TRBV28 and TRBJ2-7, is DVKVTQSSRYLVKRTGEKVFLECVQDMDHENMFWYRQDPGLGLRLIYFSYDVKMKEKGDIPEGYSVSREKKERFSLILESASTNQTSMYLCASSNRVGGSYEQYFGPGTRLTVT.

The chain is built from TRBV9 and TRBJ2-2, with 7 bases matching TRBD1. The V and J ends lost 0 bases and 7 bases, in that order; junction bases with no gene match: 12. CDR3 length: 17 amino acids. Germline V gene lookup returns CDR1 SGDLS and CDR2 YYNGEE. CDR3 residues: CASSVVPDRVFGGELFF. CDR3 in DNA: TGTGCCAGCAGCGTAGTCCCCGACAGGGTATTTGGCGGGGAGCTGTTTTTT.

The chain uses TRBV1 and TRBJ2-1; the listed D gene, TRBD2, was not tested against the DNA. TRBV1 is annotated as a pseudogene. This CDR3 has 16 amino acids. Here the CDR3 DNA reads TGCACCAGCAGCCAAGCGCTAGCGGTCCAACCAAATGAGCAGTTCTTC. The encoded protein is CTSSQALAVQPNEQFF.

V gene TRBV5-1 combines with J gene TRBJ2-1; no reliable D call. The CDR3 extends over 15 amino acids. The germline V gene has CDR1 SGHRS and CDR2 YFSETQ. V was pared by 3 bases and J by 2 bases, with 12 bases between. The CDR3, as DNA: TGCGCCAGCAGCTGGGGAAGCAGAGCCTACAATGAGCAGTTCTTC. Its translation is CASSWGSRAYNEQFF.

The chain carries TRBV25-1 and TRBJ2-5; 7 bases match TRBD2. V lost 8 bases to trimming and J lost 2 bases; unmatched junction nucleotides: 5. The CDR3 runs to 13 residues. Germline V gene sequence: CDR1 MGHDK, CDR2 SYGVNS. CDR3 DNA: TGTGCCAGCGGCGGGACTACACAAGAGACCCAGTACTTC. Encoded protein: CASGGTTQETQYF.

V and J are TRBV29-1 and TRBJ1-2; the D is unclear. CDR1 and CDR2 from the germline V gene are SQVTM and ANQGSEA. The CDR3 contains 15 residues. V was cut by 7 bases and J by 8 bases, with 26 bases left in between. Written as DNA, the CDR3 is TGCAGCGCCGAAGGCAGGACTGACTCATTGACCGGCTACACCTTC. Amino acid sequence: CSAEGRTDSLTGYTF.

This chain joins TRBV19 and TRBJ2-7; possible D gene TRBD2, 6 bases. Deletions cut 3 bases from V and 5 bases from J, with 14 bases between. The germline V gene has CDR1 LNHDA and CDR2 SQIVND (reference sequence). There are 14 residues in the CDR3. This CDR3 is CASSIAGLGDEQYF. Written as DNA, the CDR3 is TGTGCCAGTAGTATCGCGGGATTGGGAGACGAGCAGTACTTC.

This sequence joins TRBV7-9 and TRBJ1-1; D is unresolved. V was trimmed by 5 bases and J by 0 bases, leaving 13 bases between them. This CDR3 region has 15 residues. CDR1 and CDR2 from the germline V gene are SEHNR and FQNEAQ (reference sequence). CDR3 nucleotide sequence: TGTGCCAGCAGCGGCCGGACGGCCTTGAACACTGAAGCTTTCTTT. This sequence encodes CASSGRTALNTEAFF.

The genes are TRBV19 and TRBJ1-5; 8 bases match TRBD1. The length of the CDR3 is 15 residues. Trimming removed 7 bases from V and 2 bases from J; junction bases left unmatched: 7. Germline V gives CDR1 LNHDA, CDR2 SQIVND (reference sequence). The CDR3 sequence: CASTRGRERNQPQHF. The CDR3 DNA is TGTGCCAGTACCAGGGGGCGCGAACGCAATCAGCCCCAGCATTTT.

The V call is TRBV7-9, the J call TRBJ2-5; the match to TRBD2 covers 12 bases. Germline CDR1 and CDR2: SEHNR and FQNEAQ (reference sequence). J lost 4 bases, V lost 5 bases, and 14 bases had no gene match. There are 18 residues in the CDR3. The CDR3 DNA sequence: TGTGCCAGCAGCCACTCTAGCGGGAGGGCCGTAAGAGGAGAGACCCAGTACTTC. Amino acids: CASSHSSGRAVRGETQYF.

This clone has a handful of counts. The chain has TRBV30 and TRBJ2-2; the D is unclear. There are 14 residues in the CDR3. Between the trimmed V and J ends, which lost 3 bases and 1 base, there was a span of 9 bases. CDR1 is GTSNPN, CDR2 SVGIG, per germline (reference sequence). CDR3 bases: TGTGCCTGGAGAAGTTTTCTGAACACCGGGGAGCTGTTTTTT. Protein product: CAWRSFLNTGELFF.

This clone was counted a few times. The chain has TRBV14 and TRBJ2-3, with TRBD2 identical over 14 bases. The CDR3 consists of 17 residues. With V trimmed by 3 bases and J by 7 bases, 9 bases remained unmatched. From germline, CDR1 is SGHDN and CDR2 FVKESK. CDR3 DNA: TGTGCCAGCAGCCAGGTGGTGGGACTAGCGGGAGCGAATACGCAGTATTTT. Residues: CASSQVVGLAGANTQYF.

This rearrangement joins TRBV6-5 to TRBJ2-5; D is unresolved. The CDR3 covers 14 residues. V dropped 0 bases and J dropped 2 bases, with 7 bases sitting between them. Per the germline V gene, CDR1 is MNHEY and CDR2 is SVGAGI. The DNA for the CDR3 is TGTGCCAGCAGTTACTCGAGCCAGCAAGAGACCCAGTACTTC. It is translated as CASSYSSQQETQYF.

The chain uses TRBV30 and TRBJ1-3, with 9 positions matching TRBD1. Per germline, CDR1 GTSNPN and CDR2 SVGIG (reference sequence). With 5 bases clipped from V and 2 bases from J, the junction kept 1 base outside the gene matches. The CDR3 runs to 13 residues. This CDR3 is CAWDRGTGNTIYF. CDR3 coding DNA: TGTGCCTGGGACAGGGGGACTGGAAACACCATATATTTT.

The chain couples TRBV7-6 to TRBJ2-3; 7 nucleotides match TRBD1. Germline V lookup: CDR1 SGHVS, CDR2 FNYEAQ. V lost 5 bases and J lost 1; bases outside the gene matches: 3. CDR3 length: 14 residues. The CDR3 DNA reads TGTGCCAGCAGCAAACAGGGGCGCACAGATACGCAGTATTTT. Its protein product is CASSKQGRTDTQYF.

The chain joins TRBV9 to TRBJ2-3; D remains unclear. Trimming pared 0 bases from V and 2 bases from J, leaving 13 bases between. CDR3 size: 16 residues. CDR1 is SGDLS and CDR2 is YYNGEE in the germline V gene. The CDR3 coding sequence is TGTGCCAGCAGCGTAGGGATCAATTCCCCCACAGATACGCAGTATTTT. This gives the protein CASSVGINSPTDTQYF.

The rearrangement uses TRBV30 and TRBJ1-1; no reliable D call. The V end lost 3 bases, the J end lost 1 base, and 12 bases lay between the germline ends. The CDR3 contains 14 residues. Per germline, CDR1 GTSNPN and CDR2 SVGIG (reference sequence). CDR3 amino acids: CAWRTRTANTEAFF. The CDR3 DNA reads as TGTGCCTGGAGGACTCGGACGGCGAACACTGAAGCTTTCTTT.

The genes are TRBV14 and TRBJ2-5, with D tentatively TRBD2 (5 bases). Germline CDR1 is SGHDN and CDR2 is FVKESK. Trimming took 4 bases from V and 2 from J, leaving 14 bases between them. The CDR3 length is 15 residues. CDR3 coding DNA: TGTGCCAGCAGCCCTCGGAACCCGGGGCAAGAGACCCAGTACTTC. Translation gives CASSPRNPGQETQYF. The full variable domain, rest sourced from reference TRBV14 and TRBJ2-5, is EAGVTQFPSHSVIEKGQTVTLRCDPISGHDNLYWYRRVMGKEIKFLLHFVKESKQDESGMPNNRFLAERTGGTYSTLKVQPAELEDSGVYFCASSPRNPGQETQYFGPGTRLLVL.

This clone has a handful of counts. This chain uses TRBV9 with TRBJ2-5, with 13 nucleotides matching TRBD2. V was pared by 0 bases and J by 9 bases, with 2 bases of the junction left unmatched. The CDR3 is made up of 14 amino acids. The germline gives CDR1 SGDLS, CDR2 YYNGEE. Here the CDR3 reads CASSVELAGGAQYF. CDR3 DNA sequence: TGTGCCAGCAGCGTAGAACTAGCGGGAGGGGCCCAGTACTTC.